A single sample gave rise to the 4 T cell receptor beta chains below, sequenced in a study of CD8+ T cells in alopecia areata. cDNA serving as the sequencing template came from extracted, reverse transcribed RNA. Generated by immunoSEQ multiplex PCR, the TCRdb table keeps only in-frame clones and is missing some. The repertoire consists of about 190,000 clones, with 50% to 60% occurring once and the leading ten covering roughly 0.67%. Treatment: oral pan-JAK inhibitor, 5-10 mg twice daily. Source: CD4+ T cells sorted from blood, taken at week 4, from a patient treated with tofacitinib. The source of these receptors is a human donor with alopecia areata.

The CDR3 reads CAWSDQGQNQGTDTQYF. DNA for the CDR3: TGTGCCTGGAGTGATCAAGGACAGAACCAAGGGACAGATACGCAGTATTTT. The chain is built from TRBV30 and TRBJ2-3; D might be TRBD1 (6 bases). The CDR3 has 17 amino acids. Germline V gives CDR1 GTSNPN, CDR2 SVGIG (reference sequence). Trimming shortened V by 1 base and J by 3 bases, and 20 bases separated the two germline ends.

Only a few counts were recorded for this clone. The J gene is TRBJ2-6, the V gene TRBV30, with D possibly matching TRBD2 (6 bases). In germline, CDR1 is GTSNPN, CDR2 SVGIG (reference sequence). This CDR3 spans 19 amino acids. The V gene lost 3 bases and the J gene lost 0 bases, with 21 bases spanning the gap. CDR3 region: CAWRDQPGLFYSGANVLTF. In nucleotides, the CDR3 is TGTGCCTGGAGGGACCAACCGGGACTTTTTTACTCTGGGGCCAACGTCCTGACTTTC.

The CDR3 region is CASSFQREADNEQFF. In DNA, the CDR3 is TGTGCCAGCAGTTTCCAGCGGGAGGCTGACAATGAGCAGTTCTTC. This sequence joins TRBV27 and TRBJ2-1, with TRBD2 matching 9 bases. CDR3 length equals 15 residues. Trimming took 3 bases from V and 5 from J; bases not matched to a gene: 5. CDR1 and CDR2 from the germline V gene are MNHEY and SMNVEV (reference sequence).

The rearrangement uses TRBV7-9 and TRBJ2-7; D possibly corresponds to TRBD1 (6 bases). Germline V lookup: CDR1 SEHNR, CDR2 FQNEAQ (reference sequence). The CDR3 loop spans 15 amino acids. V was pared by 1 base and J by 5 bases, with 15 bases between. The CDR3 loop reads CASSLGAGTTHEQYF. The CDR3 region has the DNA TGTGCCAGCAGCTTAGGAGCCGGGACAACCCACGAGCAGTACTTC.